Listed below are T cell receptor beta chains from one sample, sequenced in a study of long-term antiretroviral therapy in people with HIV. Clones were read by immunoSEQ multiplex PCR, and TCRdb kept only the in-frame ones, dropping some. This sample has about 40,000 clones, with around 86% found just once. Sequencing was performed on unsorted PBMCs, taken 0.1 years before starting antiretroviral therapy. The receptor source for this set is a woman in her forties or fifties with HIV. The conserved cysteine and the conserved F or W are not part of the CDR3 here.

v_call cdr3_aa
TRBV4-3 ASSQDAPSVGYT
TRBV7-9 ASSATRGGIYNSPLH
TRBV5-1 ASSLIGQGNTEAF
TRBV7-6 ASSLPAETQY
TRBV10-3 AISESGMGAEAF
TRBV7-2 ASSLALTSGYEQY
TRBV5-1 ASSKAGESGANVLT
TRBV19 ASGGRDLELF
TRBV13 ASSFADGPTNEKLF
TRBV11-2 ASSQGGTGPQETQY
TRBV7-9 ASRSGEGSYNSPLH
TRBV9 ASSAATGSGQPQH
TRBV18 ASSPGQGNQPQH
TRBV6-6 ASSLMGASTDTQY
TRBV21-1 ASSKDLGISGANVLT
TRBV7-9 ASSSHEWGGMNTEAF
TRBV7-6 ASGQGRDYEQY
TRBV7-3 ASSPLGGPYGYT
TRBV2 ASPPGQTF
TRBV11-2 ASSPGDREVAEAF
TRBV7-2 ASSLRTGNQPQH
TRBV9 ASSPRTRGLYGYT
TRBV7-3 ASSLYGGPETQY
TRBV29-1 SVASTDNSPLH
TRBV7-9 ASSSDSSNQPQH
TRBV2 ASSPGPGETQY
TRBV4-3 ASSQDGGGPYNEQF
TRBV19 ASSSQGRASSGANVLT
TRBV10-3 AISVGSRNTEAF
TRBV5-8 ASSLDPGVGTGELF
TRBV2 ASSVRGQGWTEAF
TRBV7-2 ASSTRGAGEQF
TRBV6-1 ASMSGVSNQPQH
TRBV5-1 ASSLDGGDSYNEQF
TRBV15 ATSSEREQY
TRBV2 ASSRQGMDNSPLH
TRBV5-1 ASSLELRGDYEQY
TRBV5-1 ASSGQASSYEQY
TRBV5-4 ASSLEGYEQY
TRBV5-1 ATQREGAVSGELF
TRBV7-9 ASSENFYEQY
TRBV2 ASRARDSGGYT
TRBV7-3 ASSFLRTDRNLAKNIQY
TRBV10-2 ASSSGTGGSDTQY
TRBV7-2 ASSTYRGLDTGELF
TRBV6-1 ASSGRGGHSYEQY
TRBV30 ASSPLAGEHTGELF
TRBV5-1 ASSPTAPQGEQY
TRBV14 ASSPLAGRRQETQY
TRBV5-1 ASSLVSGEDGYT
TRBV30 AWSVKGITEAF
TRBV18 ARGDLGTSGGGYEQY
TRBV5-6 ASSFREGTEAF
TRBV4-3 ASSASGPTDTQY